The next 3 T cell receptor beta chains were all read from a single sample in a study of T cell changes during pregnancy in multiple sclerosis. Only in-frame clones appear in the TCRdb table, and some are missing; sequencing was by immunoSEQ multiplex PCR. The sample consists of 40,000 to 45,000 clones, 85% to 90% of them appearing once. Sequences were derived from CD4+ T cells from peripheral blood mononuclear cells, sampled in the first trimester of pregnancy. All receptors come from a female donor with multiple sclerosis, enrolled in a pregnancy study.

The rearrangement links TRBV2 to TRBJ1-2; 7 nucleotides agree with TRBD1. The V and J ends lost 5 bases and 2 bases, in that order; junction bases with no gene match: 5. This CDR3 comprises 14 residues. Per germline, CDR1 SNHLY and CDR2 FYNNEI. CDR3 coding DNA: TGTGCCAGCAGTCTAATGGGACAGAACTATGGCTACACCTTC. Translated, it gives CASSLMGQNYGYTF. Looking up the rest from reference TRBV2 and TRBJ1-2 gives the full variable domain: EPEVTQTPSHQVTQMGQEVILRCVPISNHLYFYWYRQILGQKVEFLVSFYNNEISEKSEIFDDQFSVERPDGSNFTLKIRSTKLEDSAMYFCASSLMGQNYGYTFGSGTRLTVV.

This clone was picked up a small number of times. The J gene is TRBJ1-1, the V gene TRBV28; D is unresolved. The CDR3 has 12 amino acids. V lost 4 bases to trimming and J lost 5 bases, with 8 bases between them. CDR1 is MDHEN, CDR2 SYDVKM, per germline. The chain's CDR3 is CASSSRRTEAFF. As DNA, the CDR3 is TGTGCCAGCAGTTCCCGTCGGACTGAAGCTTTCTTT. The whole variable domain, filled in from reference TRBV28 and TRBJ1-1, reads DVKVTQSSRYLVKRTGEKVFLECVQDMDHENMFWYRQDPGLGLRLIYFSYDVKMKEKGDIPEGYSVSREKKERFSLILESASTNQTSMYLCASSSRRTEAFFGQGTRLTVV.

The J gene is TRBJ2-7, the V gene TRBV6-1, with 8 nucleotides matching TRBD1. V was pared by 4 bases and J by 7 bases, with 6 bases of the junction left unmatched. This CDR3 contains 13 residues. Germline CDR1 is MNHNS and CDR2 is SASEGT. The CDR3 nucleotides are TGTGCCAGCAGTGTAGTTGGGGACAGGGAGCAGTACTTC. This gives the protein CASSVVGDREQYF.